Below, 12 T cell receptor beta chains from the same sample are listed, as sequenced in a study of blood T cell repertoires in COVID-19. Libraries were prepared by immunoSEQ multiplex PCR; TCRdb keeps only in-frame clonotypes and omits some of them. The data show 210,000 or so clones, with 65% to 85% seen just once and 2.9% held by the top ten. The sequenced sample consisted of peripheral blood. These receptors were obtained from a man aged 50 or older with active or convalescent COVID-19.

The chain combines TRBV30 with TRBJ2-1, with TRBD1 matching over 9 bases. Germline assignment: CDR1 GTSNPN and CDR2 SVGIG (reference sequence). V shed 0 bases and J 6 bases; nucleotides not matched to a gene: 6. The CDR3 consists of 15 residues. DNA for the CDR3: TGTGCCTGGAGTGTGGGGACAGGGCCTGCCAATGAGCAGTTCTTC. Translation gives CAWSVGTGPANEQFF.

Only one count was recorded for this clone. This chain uses TRBV6-1 with TRBJ1-2; no reliable D call. V was shortened by 5 bases and J by 0 bases, with 13 bases between the two germline ends. The CDR3 loop spans 15 amino acids. CDR1 is MNHNS, CDR2 SASEGT, per germline. This CDR3 reads CASSSYEGANYGYTF. CDR3 DNA: TGTGCCAGCAGTTCGTACGAGGGAGCTAACTATGGCTACACCTTC.

This rearrangement joins TRBV29-1 to TRBJ1-2, with D uncertain. V was trimmed by 7 bases and J by 6 bases, leaving 15 bases between them. The CDR3 is 12 residues long. Germline CDR1 reads SQVTM; CDR2 reads ANQGSEA. CDR3 sequence (DNA): TGCAGCGCTCGGGAAAGGGTGGATGGCTACACCTTC. The encoded protein is CSARERVDGYTF.

The rearrangement uses TRBV11-2 and TRBJ2-7; the match to TRBD2 covers 8 bases. The CDR3 has 16 amino acids. V trimming: 5 bases; J trimming: 3 bases; junction bases outside the gene matches: 12. From germline, CDR1 is SGHAT and CDR2 FQNNGV. CDR3 in amino acids: CASSGASGGRLYEQYF. DNA of the CDR3: TGTGCCAGCAGCGGCGCTTCGGGCGGGAGGCTCTACGAGCAGTACTTC.

This chain connects TRBV7-9 to TRBJ2-2; 9 bases are a match to TRBD2. The trim removed 5 bases at V and 2 bases at J, leaving 9 bases unmatched. The CDR3 totals 17 residues. CDR1 and CDR2 from the germline V gene are SEHNR and FQNEAQ (reference sequence). The CDR3 region has the DNA TGTGCCAGCAGCCCACCGGGGACTAGCAGAAACACCGGGGAGCTGTTTTTT. Translating it yields CASSPPGTSRNTGELFF.

The J gene is TRBJ2-7, the V gene TRBV19; D perhaps matches TRBD1 (7 bases). The CDR3 covers 18 residues. Trimming removed 5 bases at V and 1 base at J, with 24 bases between. The V gene's germline CDR1 is LNHDA and CDR2 SQIVND (reference sequence). As DNA, the CDR3 is TGTGCCAGTAGTCGTGGGCCCGTAGGAGGGGGCGGATCCTACGAGCAGTACTTC. Translation: CASSRGPVGGGGSYEQYF.

The chain has TRBV2 and TRBJ1-2; D unresolved. Trimming pared 4 bases from V and 8 bases from J, leaving 8 bases between. Germline-derived CDR1 and CDR2 are SNHLY and FYNNEI. This CDR3 has 11 amino acids. CDR3 coding DNA: TGTGCCAGCAGTGGAGGCGGCGGCTACACCTTC. Its protein product is CASSGGGGYTF. The variable domain in full, with the rest retrieved from reference TRBV2 and TRBJ1-2, is EPEVTQTPSHQVTQMGQEVILRCVPISNHLYFYWYRQILGQKVEFLVSFYNNEISEKSEIFDDQFSVERPDGSNFTLKIRSTKLEDSAMYFCASSGGGGYTFGSGTRLTVV.

This chain links TRBV5-1 with TRBJ1-1, with a tentative D call TRBD1 (5 bases). Germline lookup yields CDR1 SGHRS and CDR2 YFSETQ. The CDR3 runs 14 residues. The V end was cut by 2 bases, the J end by 4 bases, with 12 bases between. CDR3 amino acids: CASSFSTGTTEAFF. The CDR3 region has the DNA TGCGCCAGCAGCTTTTCTACAGGTACCACTGAAGCTTTCTTT.

The rearrangement joins TRBV28 to TRBJ1-5, with D possibly TRBD1 on 5 matching bases. CDR3 length: 15 amino acids. Germline lookup yields CDR1 MDHEN and CDR2 SYDVKM. Deletions cut 2 bases from V and 0 bases from J, with 8 bases between. The CDR3 DNA follows: TGTGCCAGCAGTTTACCAGGGTTTAGCAATCAGCCCCAGCATTTT. This translates into CASSLPGFSNQPQHF.

The chain has TRBV9 and TRBJ2-1, with TRBD2 matching 11 bases. V was pared by 3 bases and J by 5 bases, with 7 bases of the junction left unmatched. The CDR3 is 16 amino acids. Germline assignment: CDR1 SGDLS and CDR2 YYNGEE. The CDR3 nucleotides are TGTGCCAGCAGCGCTGATAGCGGGGGGGCTGACAATGAGCAGTTCTTC. Translated: CASSADSGGADNEQFF.

This chain uses TRBV7-6 with TRBJ1-1; TRBD1 matches at 10 bases. Germline loops: CDR1 SGHVS, CDR2 FNYEAQ. Losses at the gene ends were 1 base for V and 1 base for J; bases not matched to a gene: 3. The length of the CDR3 is 16 residues. CDR3 nucleotide sequence: TGTGCCAGCAGCTTAGTGGGGACAGGGGCGAACACTGAAGCTTTCTTT. Translated, it gives CASSLVGTGANTEAFF.

The chain employs TRBV2 and TRBJ2-4; D possibly corresponds to TRBD1 (5 bases). With 3 bases removed from V and 4 bases from J, the gap between germline ends came to 7 bases. Looked up from germline, CDR1 is SNHLY and CDR2 is FYNNEI. There are 13 residues in the CDR3. The chain's CDR3 is CASSDQGKNIQYF. CDR3 coding DNA: TGTGCCAGCAGTGATCAGGGAAAAAACATTCAGTACTTC.